The 22 T cell receptor beta chains listed next were all sequenced from one sample in a study of shared clonotypes between healthy human individuals (dated by TCRdb to about 2020). CD8 naive samples were CD45RO-negative cells positively selected for CCR7, giving a CD45RA+CCR7+ population that excluded TemRA cells. Library prep was done by the immunoSEQ multiplex PCR assay. Drawn from immuneACCESS, this table holds only the in-frame rearrangements with V and J called that TCRdb kept. Clones are partly lost; checked studies trace under half to an unresolved V gene and leave the rest unexplained. The sample contains roughly 2,000,000 clones, just under 95% of them found a single time. 1.5% to 2% of the sample goes to the ten largest clones. Sequenced sample: naive CD8+ T cells from PBMCs. The sample's cell subset or site label, decoded: CD45RA+CCR7+. All receptors come from a man aged 18 to 35 in good health. Some clones in this sample may be carry-over from other donors' samples.

This chain connects TRBV5-1 to TRBJ1-1; 8 bases match TRBD1. Germline CDR1 and CDR2: SGHRS and YFSETQ. This CDR3 region has 14 residues. Trimming removed 3 bases from V and 1 base from J; junction bases left unmatched: 2. The CDR3 reads CASSWDRRNTEAFF. For the CDR3, the DNA is TGCGCCAGCAGCTGGGACAGGAGGAACACTGAAGCTTTCTTT.

The chain has TRBV29-1 and TRBJ2-3, with 9 bases aligning to TRBD1. The CDR3 covers 15 residues. Germline values: CDR1 SQVTM, CDR2 ANQGSEA. The J segment lost 0 bases and the V segment lost 6 bases, leaving 7 bases of the junction unmatched. The CDR3 region has the DNA TGCAGCGTACGGGACAGGGTACGGAGCACAGATACGCAGTATTTT. It translates to CSVRDRVRSTDTQYF.

The chain joins TRBV5-1 to TRBJ2-4; D may be TRBD1 or TRBD2 (5 bases each). Germline assignment: CDR1 SGHRS and CDR2 YFSETQ. The CDR3 contains 13 residues. V lost 1 base to trimming and J lost 8 bases, with 10 bases between them. In DNA form, the CDR3 reads TGCGCCAGCAGCTTGACACGAGGGGACATTCAGTACTTC. Protein: CASSLTRGDIQYF.

This clone came up once. The chain has TRBV6-5 and TRBJ2-1; possibly TRBD1 or TRBD2 for D (5 bases each). The length of the CDR3 is 13 residues. CDR1 is MNHEY and CDR2 is SVGAGI in the germline V gene. V lost 2 bases and J lost 7, with 9 bases in between. Here the CDR3 DNA reads TGTGCCAGCAGTTACCAAGGGGAGAATGAGCAGTTCTTC. This codes for CASSYQGENEQFF.

CDR3 DNA sequence: TGCAGCGCCGGCGCCCCGGGGGGAGGTGAAAAACTGTTTTTT. This encodes CSAGAPGGGEKLFF. The chain links TRBV29-1 to TRBJ1-4, with D tentatively TRBD1 (5 bases). Looked up from germline, CDR1 is SQVTM and CDR2 is ANQGSEA. V shed 7 bases and J shed 7 bases, with 19 bases lying between them. This CDR3 is 14 amino acids long.

The chain employs TRBV7-8 and TRBJ2-1; 10 bases are a match to TRBD2. CDR1 is SGHVS, CDR2 FQNEAQ, per germline. This CDR3 is 18 amino acids long. V lost 1 base, J lost 5 bases, and 11 bases stayed unmatched. CDR3 DNA: TGTGCCAGCAGCTTAGGCGGGCTAGCGGGAGAGCCCGACAATGAGCAGTTCTTC. Encoded protein: CASSLGGLAGEPDNEQFF.

The chain employs TRBV10-3 and TRBJ1-2, with unresolved D. V dropped 0 bases and J dropped 4 bases, with 12 bases sitting between them. Germline CDR1 reads ENHRY; CDR2 reads SYGVKD. The CDR3 runs 15 residues. The CDR3 loop reads CAISESSPGIYGYTF. The CDR3 region has the DNA TGTGCCATCAGTGAGTCGAGTCCGGGGATCTATGGCTACACCTTC.

This clone was seen a handful of times. This sequence joins TRBV27 and TRBJ1-4; D ambiguous. The CDR3 is made up of 14 amino acids. The V gene's germline CDR1 is MNHEY and CDR2 SMNVEV (reference sequence). Trimming cost V 4 bases and J 7 bases, with 13 bases left between them. CDR3: CASSSLRSGEKLFF. The CDR3 DNA reads TGTGCCAGCAGTTCCCTCCGCTCGGGTGAAAAACTGTTTTTT.

The chain combines TRBV9 with TRBJ2-7, with D unclear. CDR3 size: 15 residues. V was trimmed by 1 base and J by 1 base, leaving 12 bases between them. Looked up from germline, CDR1 is SGDLS and CDR2 is YYNGEE. CDR3 DNA sequence: TGTGCCAGCAGCGTACACTACCTCCCGTCCTACGAGCAGTACTTC. Its translation: CASSVHYLPSYEQYF.

The rearrangement uses TRBV28 and TRBJ2-7; TRBD2 agrees at 8 bases. Germline V CDR1 and CDR2: MDHEN, SYDVKM. The trim removed 7 bases at V and 3 bases at J, leaving 14 bases unmatched. The CDR3 spans 16 residues. The CDR3 region is CASTPGLAGVHYEQYF. The CDR3 DNA sequence: TGTGCCAGCACCCCCGGACTAGCCGGGGTTCACTACGAGCAGTACTTC.

The gene calls are TRBV7-6 and TRBJ2-7; the D gene is possibly TRBD1 (7 bases). V lost 5 bases, J lost 3 bases, and 17 bases lay in between. The CDR3 is made up of 15 amino acids. Germline-derived CDR1 and CDR2 are SGHVS and FNYEAQ. The CDR3 reads CASSPSEGAHYEQYF. The CDR3 DNA reads TGTGCCAGCAGCCCCTCGGAGGGGGCGCACTACGAGCAGTACTTC.

With regard to this clone: This sample includes further DNA sequences coding for the same CDR3. The gene calls are TRBV7-2 and TRBJ2-7, with D hard to call. This CDR3 has 13 residues. V gave up 5 bases and J gave up 0 bases, with 8 bases separating them. Looked up from germline, CDR1 is SGHTA and CDR2 is FQGNSA. CDR3 sequence: CASSLPGSYEQYF. CDR3 nucleotide sequence: TGTGCCAGCAGCCTCCCTGGCTCCTACGAGCAGTACTTC.

This chain joins TRBV27 and TRBJ2-1; D is unresolved. The V gene lost 5 bases and the J gene lost 2 bases, with 13 bases spanning the gap. This CDR3 is built from 15 residues. Germline CDR1 reads MNHEY; CDR2 reads SMNVEV (reference sequence). The CDR3 DNA sequence: TGTGCCAGCAGTCCTCGAATGAACACCTACAATGAGCAGTTCTTC. Encoded protein: CASSPRMNTYNEQFF.

The V call is TRBV7-2, the J call TRBJ1-5, with D possibly matching TRBD1 (6 bases). Germline CDR1 and CDR2: SGHTA and FQGNSA. Trimming pared 5 bases from V and 6 bases from J, leaving 17 bases between. This CDR3 contains 15 residues. The CDR3 is CASSTWRQGSQPQHF. In DNA, the CDR3 is TGTGCCAGCAGCACATGGCGGCAGGGGAGTCAGCCCCAGCATTTT.

The chain couples TRBV4-3 to TRBJ1-2; 8 nucleotides align to TRBD1. The CDR3 covers 15 residues. Germline-derived CDR1 and CDR2 are LGHNA and YSLEER. V lost 3 bases to trimming and J lost 3 bases; unmatched junction nucleotides: 6. As DNA, the CDR3 is TGCGCCAGCAGCCACCGGACAGGGTTAGACTATGGCTACACCTTC. Amino acids: CASSHRTGLDYGYTF.

The V gene is TRBV16, the J gene TRBJ2-1; D unresolved. Trimming took off 4 bases at V and 5 bases at J, with 9 bases between the two ends. The CDR3 runs 13 residues. Per the germline V gene, CDR1 is KGHSY and CDR2 is FQNENV. The CDR3 reads CASSPASHNEQFF. CDR3 coding DNA: TGTGCCAGCAGCCCTGCGTCCCACAATGAGCAGTTCTTC.

This chain links TRBV6-5 with TRBJ2-1; D possibly corresponds to TRBD2 (5 bases). V shed 6 bases and J shed 4 bases, with 16 bases lying between them. The germline CDR1 and CDR2 sequences are MNHEY and SVGAGI. The CDR3 has 15 residues. In nucleotides, the CDR3 is TGTGCCAGCAGCAACGGCTGGACTGAGTACAATGAGCAGTTCTTC. Residues: CASSNGWTEYNEQFF.

The V gene is TRBV28, the J gene TRBJ2-7; tentatively, D is TRBD2 (5 bases). V lost 3 bases, J lost 0 bases, and 9 bases lay in between. This CDR3 spans 14 amino acids. Germline values: CDR1 MDHEN, CDR2 SYDVKM. The CDR3 region has the DNA TGTGCCAGCAGTTTCTTCGACTACTCCTACGAGCAGTACTTC. It is translated as CASSFFDYSYEQYF.

This clone occurred once. This chain links TRBV28 with TRBJ2-5; 9 bases match TRBD1. The CDR3 spans 17 residues. Germline V gives CDR1 MDHEN, CDR2 SYDVKM. V lost 6 bases and J lost 2; bases outside the gene matches: 13. The CDR3 DNA follows: TGTGCCAGCAGCCTACAGGGGGCCCGCGTCTCTCAAGAGACCCAGTACTTC. The encoded protein is CASSLQGARVSQETQYF.

The V call is TRBV2, the J call TRBJ2-5; TRBD2 matches at 9 bases. This CDR3 comprises 17 residues. Germline CDR1 and CDR2: SNHLY and FYNNEI. V trimming: 0 bases; J trimming: 5 bases; junction bases outside the gene matches: 10. Here the CDR3 reads CASSEAGLAGVLETQYF. CDR3 nucleotide sequence: TGTGCCAGCAGTGAAGCGGGATTAGCGGGAGTACTCGAGACCCAGTACTTC.

The gene calls are TRBV28 and TRBJ2-7; D unclear. Deletions cut 3 bases from V and 0 bases from J, with 9 bases between. The CDR3 contains 14 residues. CDR1 MDHEN and CDR2 SYDVKM come from the germline V gene. The CDR3 DNA sequence: TGTGCCAGCAGTTTGAGGAGTCGCTCCTACGAGCAGTACTTC. It encodes CASSLRSRSYEQYF.

The genes are TRBV4-2 and TRBJ2-1; D remains unclear. The germline CDR1 and CDR2 sequences are LGHNA and YNFKEQ. There are 17 residues in the CDR3. Trimming took 1 base from V and 0 from J, leaving 13 bases between them. This chain's CDR3 is CASSQGSGEPSYNEQFF. CDR3 nucleotide sequence: TGTGCCAGCAGCCAAGGTAGTGGAGAACCCTCCTACAATGAGCAGTTCTTC.